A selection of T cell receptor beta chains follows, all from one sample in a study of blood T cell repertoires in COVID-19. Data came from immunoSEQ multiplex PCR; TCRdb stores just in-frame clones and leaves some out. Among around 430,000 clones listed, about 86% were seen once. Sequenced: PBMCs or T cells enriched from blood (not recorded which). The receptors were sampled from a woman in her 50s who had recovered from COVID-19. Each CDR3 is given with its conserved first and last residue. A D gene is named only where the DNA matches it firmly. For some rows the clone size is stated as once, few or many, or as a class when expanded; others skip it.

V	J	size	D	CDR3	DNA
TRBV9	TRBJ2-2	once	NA	CASSVTSRGTNTGELFF	TGTGCCAGCAGCGTAACAAGTCGCGGAACGAACACCGGGGAGCTGTTTTTT
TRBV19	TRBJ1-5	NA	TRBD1	CASSPRTGGINQPQHF	TGTGCCAGTAGTCCGCGGACAGGGGGTATCAATCAGCCCCAGCATTTT
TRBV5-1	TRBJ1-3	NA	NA	CASSLGTGRRGGNTIYF	TGCGCCAGCAGCTTAGGAACAGGGCGCCGGGGAGGAAACACCATATATTTT
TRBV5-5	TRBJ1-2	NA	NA	CASSLQGYYGYTF	TGTGCCAGCAGCTTGCAGGGATACTATGGCTACACCTTC
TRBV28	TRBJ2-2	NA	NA	CASTPQGSGELFF	TGTGCCAGCACTCCGCAGGGGAGCGGGGAGCTGTTTTTT
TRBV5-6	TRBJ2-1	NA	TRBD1	CASSLFGTGGYEQFF	TGTGCCAGCAGCCTCTTTGGGACAGGGGGCTATGAGCAGTTCTTC
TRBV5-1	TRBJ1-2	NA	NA	CASSLEGPGGYTF	TGCGCCAGCAGCTTGGAGGGGCCAGGGGGCTACACCTTC
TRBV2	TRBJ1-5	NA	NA	CASREGTFSNQPQHF	TGTGCCAGCAGGGAAGGGACATTTAGCAATCAGCCCCAGCATTTT
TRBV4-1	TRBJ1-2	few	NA	CASSQEDWRANYGYTF	TGCGCCAGCAGCCAAGAGGATTGGAGGGCGAACTATGGCTACACCTTC
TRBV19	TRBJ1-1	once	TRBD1	CASREGANTEAFF	TGTGCCAGTAGAGAGGGGGCGAACACTGAAGCTTTCTTT
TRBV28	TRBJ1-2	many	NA	CASSSPDIHGYTF	TGTGCCAGCAGTTCCCCCGACATCCATGGCTACACCTTC
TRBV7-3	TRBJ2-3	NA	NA	CASSPGGSTDTQYF	TGTGCCAGCAGCCCCGGAGGTTCCACAGATACGCAGTATTTT
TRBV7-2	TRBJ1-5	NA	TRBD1	CASSLTGGISNQPQHF	TGTGCCAGCAGCTTAACAGGGGGCATTAGCAATCAGCCCCAGCATTTT
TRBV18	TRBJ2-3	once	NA	CASSPLLEGTDTQYF	TGTGCCAGCTCACCCCTACTAGAGGGCACAGATACGCAGTATTTT
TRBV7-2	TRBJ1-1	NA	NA	CASSLYSSNTEAFF	TGTGCCAGCAGCTTATACAGTTCGAACACTGAAGCTTTCTTT
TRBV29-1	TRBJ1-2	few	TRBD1	CSVPTGTGRGYTF	TGCAGCGTTCCTACCGGGACAGGGCGCGGCTACACCTTC
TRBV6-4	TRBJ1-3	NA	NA	CASNGYTGSGNTIYF	TGTGCCAGCAATGGGTATACGGGCTCTGGAAACACCATATATTTT
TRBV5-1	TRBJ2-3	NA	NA	CASSSRRDSRDTQYF	TGCGCCAGCAGTTCACGACGGGACTCCCGGGATACGCAGTATTTT
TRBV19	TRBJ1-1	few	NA	CASSRGSAGDTEAFF	TGTGCCAGTAGTAGGGGATCGGCGGGGGACACTGAAGCTTTCTTT
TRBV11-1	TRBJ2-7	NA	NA	CASSLEPPYEQYF	TGTGCCAGCAGCTTAGAGCCACCCTACGAGCAGTACTTC
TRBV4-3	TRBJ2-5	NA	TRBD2	CASSPSGSSGQETQYF	TGCGCCAGCAGCCCTTCCGGGTCTAGCGGCCAAGAGACCCAGTACTTC
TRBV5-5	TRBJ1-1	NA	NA	CASSLVFSLNTEAFF	TGTGCCAGCAGCTTGGTCTTCAGTTTGAACACTGAAGCTTTCTTT
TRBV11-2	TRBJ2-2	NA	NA	CASSLIWWEANTGELFF	TGTGCCAGCAGCTTAATCTGGTGGGAGGCGAACACCGGGGAGCTGTTTTTT
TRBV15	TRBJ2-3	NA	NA	CATAGLRTDTQYF	TGTGCCACGGCGGGACTCCGCACAGATACGCAGTATTTT
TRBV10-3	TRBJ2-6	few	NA	CAISLGSPAPGANVLTF	TGTGCCATCAGCCTCGGGTCCCCGGCCCCTGGGGCCAACGTCCTGACTTTC
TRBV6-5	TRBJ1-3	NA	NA	CASSFTGASGNTIYF	TGTGCCAGCAGTTTTACAGGAGCCTCTGGAAACACCATATATTTT
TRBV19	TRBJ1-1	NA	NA	CASSYQENTEAFF	TGTGCCAGTAGTTACCAGGAGAACACTGAAGCTTTCTTT
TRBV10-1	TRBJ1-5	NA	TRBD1	CASSEEGTGLHQNSNQPQHF	TGCGCCAGCAGTGAGGAGGGGACAGGGCTCCATCAGAATAGCAATCAGCCCCAGCATTTT
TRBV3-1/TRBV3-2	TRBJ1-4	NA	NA	CASSGALGGEKLFF	TGTGCCAGCAGTGGTGCCCTGGGGGGTGAAAAACTGTTTTTT
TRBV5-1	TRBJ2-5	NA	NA	CASSPGQPQETQYF	TGCGCCAGCAGCCCTGGACAGCCTCAAGAGACCCAGTACTTC
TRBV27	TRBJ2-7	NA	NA	CASSSKQGTFYEQYF	TGTGCCAGCAGTTCCAAACAGGGAACATTCTACGAGCAGTACTTC
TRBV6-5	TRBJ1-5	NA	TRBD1	CASRQGAYSNQPQHF	TGTGCCAGCCGACAGGGAGCTTATAGCAATCAGCCCCAGCATTTT
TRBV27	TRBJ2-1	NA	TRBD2	CASSREGYNEQFF	TGTGCCAGCAGCCGGGAGGGATACAATGAGCAGTTCTTC